These 23 T cell receptor beta chains came from one sample sequenced in a study of identical twins. TCRdb re-called the 5' RACE reads through MiXCR, storing one row per CDR3 protein. The repertoire consists of approximately 590,000 distinct CDR3 sequences, with over 8.5% occurring once and the leading ten covering roughly 3.2%. These sequences were also reported in another study, on yellow fever vaccine responses in identical twins.

Material: PBMCs. These receptors were obtained from a woman aged 18 to 35 in good health.

This chain links TRBV20-1 with TRBJ2-7; D remains ambiguous. In germline, CDR1 is DFQATT, CDR2 SNEGSKA (reference sequence). The CDR3 runs to 12 residues. Trimming cost V 3 bases and J 4 bases, with 10 bases left between them. This CDR3 is CSASVSPYEQYF. In DNA, the CDR3 is TGCAGTGCTAGTGTTAGTCCTTACGAGCAGTACTTC.

In its sample, this clonotype was seen a few times. The chain links TRBV7-9 to TRBJ1-5, with TRBD1 identical over 8 bases. V was pared by 8 bases and J by 7 bases, with 19 bases of the junction left unmatched. Germline loops: CDR1 SEHNR, CDR2 FQNEAQ (reference sequence). The CDR3 spans 17 residues. The chain's CDR3 is CASERGIQGVRGQPQHF. The CDR3 DNA reads TGTGCCAGCGAACGCGGAATACAGGGGGTTAGAGGGCAGCCCCAGCATTTT.

The J gene is TRBJ2-5, the V gene TRBV3-1; TRBD2 matches at 14 bases. The CDR3 is made up of 16 amino acids. V dropped 5 bases and J dropped 5; count of bases not matched to a gene: 7. Per the germline V gene, CDR1 is LGHDT and CDR2 is YNNKEL (reference sequence). CDR3 nucleotides: TGTGCCAGCAGCAGGACTAGCGGGGGGTTGGGTGAGACCCAGTACTTC. This codes for CASSRTSGGLGETQYF.

The chain joins TRBV27 to TRBJ2-7; D is unresolved. From germline, CDR1 is MNHEY and CDR2 SMNVEV (reference sequence). V shed 6 bases and J shed 0 bases, with 12 bases lying between them. This CDR3 contains 14 residues. CDR3 sequence reads: CASRTRPDSYEQYF. CDR3 in DNA: TGTGCCAGCAGGACACGGCCAGACTCCTACGAGCAGTACTTC.

In this sample, this clonotype turned up a few times. The chain recombines TRBV5-5 with TRBJ2-1, with D perhaps matching TRBD2 (6 bases). CDR1 and CDR2 from the germline V gene are SGHKS and YYEKEE (reference sequence). V lost 1 base to trimming and J lost 5 bases, with 7 bases between them. This CDR3 contains 13 residues. In DNA form, the CDR3 reads TGTGCCAGCAGCTTGTGGGGGGACAATGAGCAGTTCTTC. This sequence encodes CASSLWGDNEQFF. Based on the CDR3 plus reference TRBV5-5 and TRBJ2-1, the full variable domain is DAGVTQSPTHLIKTRGQQVTLRCSPISGHKSVSWYQQVLGQGPQFIFQYYEKEERGRGNFPDRFSARQFPNYSSELNVNALLLGDSALYLCASSLWGDNEQFFGPGTRLTVL.

The chain couples TRBV5-5 to TRBJ2-4; D unclear. Germline CDR1 and CDR2: SGHKS and YYEKEE (reference sequence). The CDR3 consists of 12 residues. With 6 bases removed from V and 8 bases from J, the gap between germline ends came to 12 bases. DNA for the CDR3: TGTGCCAGCAAGACGGACGCGGACATTCAGTACTTC. As protein: CASKTDADIQYF. Together with reference TRBV5-5 and TRBJ2-4, the CDR3 gives the full variable domain: DAGVTQSPTHLIKTRGQQVTLRCSPISGHKSVSWYQQVLGQGPQFIFQYYEKEERGRGNFPDRFSARQFPNYSSELNVNALLLGDSALYLCASKTDADIQYFGAGTRLSVL.

This clonotype was found many times. This chain uses TRBV29-1 with TRBJ2-3; 10 bases match TRBD1. Germline-derived CDR1 and CDR2 are SQVTM and ANQGSEA. The CDR3 is made up of 16 amino acids. Trimming took 0 bases from V and 3 from J; bases not matched to a gene: 6. The CDR3 DNA is TGCAGCGTTGAAGACCCTTGGGGACAGGGGACAGATACGCAGTATTTT. It yields the protein CSVEDPWGQGTDTQYF.

This clonotype was seen ten or more times. This chain uses TRBV25-1 with TRBJ2-6; the D is unclear. CDR1 is MGHDK, CDR2 SYGVNS, per germline. V lost 1 base and J 1 base, leaving 5 bases between the germline ends. This CDR3 has 15 amino acids. The CDR3 spells CASSESRSGANVLTF. The CDR3 bases are TGTGCCAGCAGTGAATCCCGGTCTGGGGCCAACGTCCTGACTTTC.

The rearrangement links TRBV29-1 to TRBJ2-5; D is perhaps TRBD1 (5 bases). Trimming pared 2 bases from V and 5 bases from J, leaving 9 bases between. The CDR3 length is 12 residues. Germline V gene data show CDR1 as SQVTM and CDR2 as ANQGSEA. CDR3 loop: CSVERQGETQYF. The CDR3 DNA is TGCAGCGTTGAACGCCAGGGCGAGACCCAGTACTTC. Full variable domain (remainder filled in from reference TRBV29-1 and TRBJ2-5): SAVISQKPSRDICQRGTSLTIQCQVDSQVTMMFWYRQQPGQSLTLIATANQGSEATYESGFVIDKFPISRPNLTFSTLTVSNMSPEDSSIYLCSVERQGETQYFGPGTRLLVL.

V is TRBV6-1 and J is TRBJ2-7, with 11 bases identical to TRBD2. CDR1 MNHNS and CDR2 SASEGT come from the germline V gene. With V trimmed by 5 bases and J by 7 bases, 19 bases remained unmatched. CDR3 length: 18 residues. The CDR3 reads CASSFLAGGPVESGEQYF. The CDR3 DNA sequence: TGTGCCAGCAGTTTTTTAGCGGGAGGGCCAGTGGAGAGTGGAGAGCAGTACTTC.

The rearrangement uses TRBV20-1 and TRBJ1-6; maybe TRBD1 (6 bases). CDR3 length: 16 residues. The ends were cut back, 5 bases at V and 1 base at J, with 15 bases in the middle. The V gene's germline CDR1 is DFQATT and CDR2 SNEGSKA (reference sequence). The CDR3, as DNA: TGCAGTGCTCAACCTTTACAGGGTTCCTATAATTCACCCCTCCACTTT. It encodes CSAQPLQGSYNSPLHF.

This clonotype occurred a few times. The V and J genes are TRBV6-5 and TRBJ2-1, with 7 bases matching TRBD2. From germline, CDR1 is MNHEY and CDR2 SVGAGI. This CDR3 has 16 residues. V trimming: 4 bases; J trimming: 6 bases; junction bases outside the gene matches: 12. CDR3 in amino acids: CASSWRPSGRSNEQFF. The CDR3, as DNA: TGTGCCAGCAGTTGGCGACCTAGCGGTCGATCCAATGAGCAGTTCTTC.

In this sample, this clonotype turned up a few times. The chain uses TRBV10-3 and TRBJ2-7; no clear D. The CDR3 runs 13 residues. V lost 3 bases to trimming and J lost 3 bases, with 9 bases between them. The germline gives CDR1 ENHRY, CDR2 SYGVKD. CDR3 in amino acids: CAISDRGIYEQYF. In nucleotides, the CDR3 is TGTGCCATCAGTGACCGTGGGATCTACGAGCAGTACTTC.

The chain uses TRBV20-1 and TRBJ2-1, with a tentative D call TRBD1 (6 bases). Trimming cost V 3 bases and J 5 bases, with 17 bases left between them. The CDR3 totals 15 residues. The germline gives CDR1 DFQATT, CDR2 SNEGSKA (reference sequence). The CDR3 bases are TGCAGTGCTAGCGATGGGACACGGAAAAACAATGAGCAGTTCTTC. Protein product: CSASDGTRKNNEQFF.

There are many counts of this clonotype. The chain uses TRBV7-2 and TRBJ1-4; D remains unclear. The V gene lost 1 base and the J gene lost 14 bases, with 11 bases spanning the gap. The germline CDR1 and CDR2 sequences are SGHTA and FQGNSA. The CDR3 is 12 amino acids. This CDR3 is CASSLDGFMLFF. The CDR3 DNA is TGTGCCAGCAGCTTAGATGGCTTCATGCTGTTTTTT.

There are many counts of this clonotype. V gene TRBV25-1 combines with J gene TRBJ1-4; D unresolved. CDR3 length: 14 amino acids. The germline V gene has CDR1 MGHDK and CDR2 SYGVNS. Deletions cut 1 base from V and 8 bases from J, with 11 bases between. The DNA of the CDR3 is TGTGCCAGCAGTGAATCTACGGTAGGGGAAAAACTGTTTTTT. It specifies CASSESTVGEKLFF.

This clonotype turned up a few times. Germline is not matched at one junction end, which may reflect a read error. In nucleotides, the CDR3 is TGTGCCAGCAGCCGTATAAAAAAACAGGAGGCCAGATTC. Its protein is CASSRIKKQEARF. The chain joins TRBV7-2 to TRBJ2-7; tentatively, D is TRBD1 or TRBD2 (5 bases each). In germline, CDR1 is SGHTA, CDR2 FQGNSA. The CDR3 length is 13 residues. The complete variable domain, with remaining parts taken from reference TRBV7-2 and TRBJ2-7, reads GAGVSQSPSNKVTEKGKDVELRCDPISGHTALYWYRQSLGQGLEFLIYFQGNSAPDKSGLPSDRFSAERTGGSVSTLTIQRTQQEDSAVYLCASSRIKKQEARFGPGTRLTVT.

J is TRBJ2-2 and V is TRBV3-1; TRBD2 is a possible D gene (6 bases). Germline loops: CDR1 LGHDT, CDR2 YNNKEL (reference sequence). This CDR3 has 16 residues. Trimming took off 2 bases at V and 6 bases at J, with 16 bases between the two ends. The CDR3: CASSQTLGGAAGELFF. CDR3 coding DNA: TGTGCCAGCAGCCAAACCCTCGGAGGGGCGGCCGGGGAGCTGTTTTTT.

This clonotype was detected only a few times. The chain links TRBV4-2 to TRBJ2-1, with 9 bases that match TRBD2. The V and J ends lost 4 bases and 10 bases, in that order; junction bases with no gene match: 8. The CDR3 is 14 residues long. Germline lookup yields CDR1 LGHNA and CDR2 YNFKEQ. This CDR3 reads CASSPAGGPGEQFF. The CDR3 coding sequence is TGTGCCAGCAGCCCGGCGGGGGGGCCGGGGGAGCAGTTCTTC.

This rearrangement joins TRBV5-6 to TRBJ2-2; TRBD2 matches 9 bases. Germline CDR1 reads SGHDT; CDR2 reads YYEEEE. The CDR3 is made up of 18 amino acids. The V gene end was trimmed by 5 bases and the J gene end by 1 base; junction bases not matched to a gene: 12. The CDR3 loop reads CASSLGLAGKMNTGELFF. In DNA, the CDR3 is TGTGCCAGCAGTCTGGGGCTAGCGGGGAAGATGAACACCGGGGAGCTGTTTTTT.

This clonotype was recorded at least ten times. V gene TRBV27 combines with J gene TRBJ2-7; the D gene is possibly TRBD2 (6 bases). V lost 7 bases to trimming and J lost 5 bases, with 24 bases between them. Germline loops: CDR1 MNHEY, CDR2 SMNVEV (reference sequence). The CDR3 totals 16 residues. CDR3 in amino acids: CASTSRRGGRFDEQYF. In DNA form, the CDR3 reads TGTGCCAGCACCTCAAGAAGGGGAGGAAGGTTCGACGAGCAGTACTTC.

This chain uses TRBV20-1 with TRBJ2-1; TRBD2 matches at 7 bases. Trimming cost V 3 bases and J 5 bases; bases outside gene matches: 7. The CDR3 is 14 residues long. Germline V gives CDR1 DFQATT, CDR2 SNEGSKA (reference sequence). CDR3 loop: CSARLYGRNNEQFF. Written as DNA, the CDR3 is TGCAGTGCTAGGTTATACGGGAGGAACAATGAGCAGTTCTTC.

The sample holds a few counts of this clonotype. The chain couples TRBV3-1 to TRBJ2-1; no firm D call. The germline V gene has CDR1 LGHDT and CDR2 YNNKEL (reference sequence). The CDR3 loop spans 12 amino acids. V shed 1 base and J shed 10 bases, with 8 bases lying between them. The CDR3 here is CASSQVISEQFF. CDR3 coding DNA: TGTGCCAGCAGCCAAGTTATCAGCGAGCAGTTCTTC.